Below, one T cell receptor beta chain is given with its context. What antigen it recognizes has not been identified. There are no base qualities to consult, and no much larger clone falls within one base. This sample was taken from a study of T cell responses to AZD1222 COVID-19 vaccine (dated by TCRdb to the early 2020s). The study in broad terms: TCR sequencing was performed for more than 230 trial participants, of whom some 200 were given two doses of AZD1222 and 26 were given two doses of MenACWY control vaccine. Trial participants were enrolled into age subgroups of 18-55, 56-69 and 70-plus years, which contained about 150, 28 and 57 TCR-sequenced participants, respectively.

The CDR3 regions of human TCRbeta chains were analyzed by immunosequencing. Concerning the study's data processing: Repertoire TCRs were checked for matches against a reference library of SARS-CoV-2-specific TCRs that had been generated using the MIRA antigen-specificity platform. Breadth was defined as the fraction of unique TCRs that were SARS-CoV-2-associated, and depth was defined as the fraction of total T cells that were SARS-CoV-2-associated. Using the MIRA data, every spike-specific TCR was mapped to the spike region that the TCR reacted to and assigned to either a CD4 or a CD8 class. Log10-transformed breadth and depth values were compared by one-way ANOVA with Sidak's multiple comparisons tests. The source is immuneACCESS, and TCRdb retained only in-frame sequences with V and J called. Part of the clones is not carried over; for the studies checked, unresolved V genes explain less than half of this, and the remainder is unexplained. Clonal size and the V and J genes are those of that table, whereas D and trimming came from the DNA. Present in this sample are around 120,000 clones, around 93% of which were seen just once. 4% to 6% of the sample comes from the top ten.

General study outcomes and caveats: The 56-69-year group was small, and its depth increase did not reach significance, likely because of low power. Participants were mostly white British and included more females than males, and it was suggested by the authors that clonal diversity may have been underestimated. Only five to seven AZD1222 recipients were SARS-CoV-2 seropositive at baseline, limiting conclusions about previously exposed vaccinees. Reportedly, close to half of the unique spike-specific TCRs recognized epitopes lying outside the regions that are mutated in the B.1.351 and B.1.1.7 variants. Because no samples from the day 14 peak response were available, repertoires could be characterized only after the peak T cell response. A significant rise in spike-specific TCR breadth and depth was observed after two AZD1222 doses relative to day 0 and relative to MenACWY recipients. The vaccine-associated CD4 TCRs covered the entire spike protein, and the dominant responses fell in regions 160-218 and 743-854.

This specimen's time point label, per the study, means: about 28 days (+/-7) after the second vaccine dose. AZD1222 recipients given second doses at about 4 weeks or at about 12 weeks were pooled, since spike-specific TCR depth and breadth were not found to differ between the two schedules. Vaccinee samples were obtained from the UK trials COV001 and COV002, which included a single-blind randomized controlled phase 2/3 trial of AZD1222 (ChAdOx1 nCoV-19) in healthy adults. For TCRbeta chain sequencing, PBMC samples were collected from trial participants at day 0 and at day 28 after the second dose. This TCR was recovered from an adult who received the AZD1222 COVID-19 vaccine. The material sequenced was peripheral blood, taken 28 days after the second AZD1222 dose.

The DNA is as follows: TGTGCCAGCAGCCCCGTGCAGACCTATGGCTACACCTTC. Translated, it reads CASSPVQTYGYTF. The chain is encoded by TRBV3-1 (or the pseudogene TRBV3-2) joined to TRBJ1-2; no D segment can be confidently identified. The CDR3 contains 13 residues, cysteine and phenylalanine counted. The kept DNA is CDR3 alone, 39 bases in frame from the first base. CDR1 LGHDT and CDR2 YNNKEL are derived from the germline V gene (reference sequence). V was cut back by 4 bases and J by 4 bases, leaving a gap of 10 bases between them.